These 8 T cell receptor beta chains originate from one sample sequenced in a study of metastatic and nonmetastatic thyroid tumors. TCRdb reanalyzed the PCR reads with MiXCR. The sample carries approximately 2,100 clones, around a quarter recorded once. Thyroid surgery was preceded by no treatment in any patient. The sample comprised adjacent normal tissue. The receptor source for this set is a male donor with papillary thyroid cancer or a benign thyroid nodule (not recorded which). Some clones in this sample may be carry-over from other donors' samples.

This clone was found a few times. This chain connects TRBV20-1 to TRBJ1-1; D not resolved. There are 12 residues in the CDR3. CDR1 is DFQATT and CDR2 is SNEGSKA in the germline V gene (reference sequence). V shed 3 bases and J shed 4 bases, with 9 bases lying between them. CDR3 protein: CSASTVATEAFF. CDR3 nucleotide sequence: TGCAGTGCTAGTACGGTCGCCACTGAAGCTTTCTTT.

This clone was observed a handful of times. The V gene is TRBV24-1, the J gene TRBJ1-2; no reliable D call. This CDR3 is 15 amino acids long. The V gene lost 2 bases and the J gene lost 3 bases, with 12 bases spanning the gap. From germline, CDR1 is KGHDR and CDR2 SFDVKD. The CDR3: CATSDSGRVDYGYTF. The CDR3 DNA reads TGTGCCACCAGTGATTCGGGAAGGGTAGACTATGGCTACACCTTC.

This clone has more than one count but fewer than ten. The gene calls are TRBV2 and TRBJ2-2, with D hard to call. The germline CDR1 and CDR2 sequences are SNHLY and FYNNEI. Trimming shortened V by 8 bases and J by 2 bases, and 9 bases separated the two germline ends. The CDR3 spans 13 residues. The CDR3 here is CASAYANTGELFF. The DNA for the CDR3 is TGTGCCAGCGCTTACGCAAACACCGGGGAGCTGTTTTTT.

By share, this clone counts as large. CDR3 amino acids: CASSQQGGETQYF. Here the CDR3 DNA reads TGTGCCAGCAGCCAACAGGGTGGGGAGACCCAGTACTTC. The chain joins TRBV2 to TRBJ2-5; perhaps TRBD1 as D (6 bases). The CDR3 length is 13 residues. Per the germline V gene, CDR1 is SNHLY and CDR2 is FYNNEI. Trimming cost V 6 bases and J 5 bases, with 13 bases left between them.

This CDR3 is CATSDRDGHQTEQFF. CDR3 coding DNA: TGTGCCACCAGTGACCGAGACGGACACCAAACAGAGCAGTTCTTC. The V call is TRBV24-1, the J call TRBJ2-1, with D possibly being TRBD1 (5 bases). CDR3 length: 15 residues. CDR1 is KGHDR, CDR2 SFDVKD, per germline. The V end was cut by 4 bases, the J end by 10 bases, with 19 bases between.

The chain recombines TRBV15 with TRBJ2-4; perhaps TRBD2 as D (6 bases). The CDR3 consists of 14 residues. Germline V gene lookup returns CDR1 LNHNV and CDR2 YYDKDF (reference sequence). Trimming shortened V by 1 base and J by 8 bases, and 12 bases separated the two germline ends. CDR3 loop: CATSRVAGLDIQYF. CDR3 DNA: TGTGCCACCAGCAGAGTTGCGGGGTTAGACATTCAGTACTTC.

The chain joins TRBV5-1 to TRBJ2-1, with D hard to call. The CDR3 has 15 residues. V lost 5 bases and J lost 7, with 19 bases in between. Germline-derived CDR1 and CDR2 are SGHRS and YFSETQ. For the CDR3, the DNA is TGCGCCAGCAGTAGAGCCTTGGACGGACCGAATGAGCAGTTCTTC. Protein product: CASSRALDGPNEQFF. The whole variable domain, filled in from reference TRBV5-1 and TRBJ2-1, reads KAGVTQTPRYLIKTRGQQVTLSCSPISGHRSVSWYQQTPGQGLQFLFEYFSETQRNKGNFPGRFSGRQFSNSRSEMNVSTLELGDSALYLCASSRALDGPNEQFFGPGTRLTVL.

This clone was recorded a few times. The chain links TRBV6-1 to TRBJ2-3; tentatively, D is TRBD1 (6 bases). CDR3 length: 17 residues. Germline V gives CDR1 MNHNS, CDR2 SASEGT. V was trimmed by 4 bases and J by 8 bases, leaving 25 bases between them. The CDR3 region is CASSGTGGNLPGSTQYF. In nucleotides, the CDR3 is TGTGCCAGCAGTGGTACTGGGGGCAACCTACCGGGTAGTACGCAGTATTTT.